This T cell receptor beta chain is drawn from a study of T cell repertoires in cytomegalovirus infection. Turning to the study itself: Selection of CMV epitopes for the study included recently identified HLA-C-restricted and well-studied HLA-B-restricted ones. Public TCR beta signatures marked donors with CMV infection and the matching HLA.

Regarding the study as a whole: Within the response measured ex vivo, HLA-C-restricted CMV-specific TCR beta clonotypes were dominant. Summed frequency of shared TCR beta families picked out CMV carriers who also had the relevant HLA.

CDR1 and CDR2 from the germline V gene are SGHVS and FNYEAQ. V was shortened by 0 bases and J by 6 bases, with 9 bases between the two germline ends. There are 14 residues in the CDR3. In this sample, this clonotype turned up many times. Antigen: not known. TCRdb reprocessed the reads via MiXCR and lists one record per CDR3 protein. Of about 900,000 distinct CDR3 sequences listed, around 32% were seen once; the top ten hold roughly 12%. This chain joins TRBV7-6 and TRBJ1-5; D is uncertain. This clonotype originated in a human donor in good health (CMV status not recorded). Some clones in this sample may be carry-over from other donors' samples. Sequenced here: cultured CD8+ T cells from PBMCs, sampled from culture after CMV antigen stimulation. CDR3 coding DNA: TGTGCCAGCAGCTTAGCAGAAGGTCGTCAGCCCCAGCATTTT. It codes for CASSLAEGRQPQHF.